The following is a T cell receptor (beta chain) sequence with its context. Antigen unknown. Sequenced by immunoSEQ multiplex PCR; TCRdb stores in-frame clones only, minus some. The data contain roughly 100,000 clones, around 94% of them singletons. The data stem from a study of T cell responses to AZD1222 COVID-19 vaccine. Germline CDR1 is SGDLS and CDR2 is YYNGEE. Between the trimmed V and J ends, which lost 0 bases and 6 bases, there was a span of 5 bases. The CDR3 is 12 amino acids. Study-wide results and limits: Elevations in Spike-specific TCR breadth and depth followed administration of two AZD1222 doses. No repertoire was sampled before or during the peak T cell response, only after it. Vaccine-associated CD4 TCRs ranged over spike, dominating at 160-218 and 743-854. It should be noted that donors were predominantly white British and more often female, and clonal diversity was possibly underestimated.

The sequence derives from an adult in good health. The starting material was peripheral blood, obtained on day 0 of AZD1222 vaccination. The chain is built from TRBV9 and TRBJ2-3, with D unclear. For the CDR3, the DNA is TGTGCCAGCAGCGTAGTAGGGGATACGCAGTATTTT. Its translation: CASSVVGDTQYF.